These T cell receptor beta chains were read from a single sample in a study of blood T cell repertoires in COVID-19. Assay used: immunoSEQ multiplex PCR; TCRdb lists only in-frame clones, some missing. The table shows around 40,000 clones, with around nine tenths occurring only once. The material sequenced was peripheral blood. The receptors were gathered from a man aged 45-60 years with active COVID-19. CDR3s include the opening cysteine and the closing phenylalanine or tryptophan. The D gene is left open where the match is weak. A clone size is listed for some rows: how often the clone was seen (once, few, many), or a class if it is expanded.

>TRBJ1-5|TRBV7-8|16|.|.
TGTGCCAGCAGCCGCATCAGGTTTCATAGCAATCAGCCCCAGCATTTT
CASSRIRFHSNQPQHF
>TRBJ1-1|TRBV6-2/TRBV6-3|14|.|.
TGTGCCAGCAGTTACTCGCGGGGAGAAACTGAAGCTTTCTTT
CASSYSRGETEAFF
>TRBJ1-1|TRBV3-1/TRBV3-2|17|TRBD1|.
TGTGCCAGCAGCCAAGCCGGGGCAGGGGGCGGACTAAGGGAAGCTTTCTTT
CASSQAGAGGGLREAFF
>TRBJ2-7|TRBV2|17|.|once
TGTGCCAGCAGTGAATTGCCCGTAGGCGGTGCCTCCTACGAGCAGTACTTC
CASSELPVGGASYEQYF
>TRBJ2-1|TRBV28|16|TRBD2|.
TGTGCCAGCAGTTTACTCGTAGCGGGAGCCCACAATGAGCAGTTCTTC
CASSLLVAGAHNEQFF
>TRBJ1-4|TRBV9|13|.|once
TGTGCCAGCAGCGTAGGCCGAGATGAAAAACTGTTTTTT
CASSVGRDEKLFF
>TRBJ2-5|TRBV15|16|TRBD1|few
TGTGCCACCAGCACAGGGACAGGGGGTGGTATGGAGACCCAGTACTTC
CATSTGTGGGMETQYF
>TRBJ2-7|TRBV30|15|.|once
TGTGCCTGGAGTGGCAGGTTTCAAGGGGCTACCGAGCAGTACTTC
CAWSGRFQGATEQYF
>TRBJ2-7|TRBV7-6|15|TRBD2|.
TGTGCCAGCAGCTTCAGCGGGGAGAGCTCCTACGAGCAGTACTTC
CASSFSGESSYEQYF
>TRBJ2-7|TRBV18|15|.|.
TGTGCCAGCTCACCGGAACAGGGGGGGACCTACGAGCAGTACTTC
CASSPEQGGTYEQYF
>TRBJ1-2|TRBV24-1|14|TRBD1|few
TGTGCCACCAGTGACCTTGACAGGGTGGGTGGCTACACCTTC
CATSDLDRVGGYTF
>TRBJ1-6|TRBV3-1/TRBV3-2|13|TRBD1|.
TGTGCCAGCAGCTCACAGGGGAATTCACCCCTCCACTTT
CASSSQGNSPLHF
>TRBJ2-7|TRBV19|13|.|.
TGTGCCAGTACGGGGGACGCCGCCTACGAGCAGTACTTC
CASTGDAAYEQYF
>TRBJ2-3|TRBV5-4|13|.|.
TGTGCCAGCAGCTTAACTCCTCTAGATACGCAGTATTTT
CASSLTPLDTQYF
>TRBJ2-7|TRBV29-1|13|TRBD2|.
TGCAGCGTTGGACAGACTAGCGGGAGCGAGCAGTACTTC
CSVGQTSGSEQYF
>TRBJ1-4|TRBV11-3|15|TRBD1|.
TGTGCCAGCAGCTTAGAGGGGACAGGGCCGGAAAAACTGTTTTTT
CASSLEGTGPEKLFF
>TRBJ2-1|TRBV28|21|TRBD1|.
TGTGCCAGCAACCCCACAGGGGCAGTAGTGGGCGTACCGTTTGCCTACAATGAGCAGTTCTTC
CASNPTGAVVGVPFAYNEQFF
>TRBJ2-7|TRBV20-1|11|.|.
TGCAGTGCTAGAGGCTACTACGAGCAGTACTTC
CSARGYYEQYF
>TRBJ2-6|TRBV15|17|.|.
TGTGCCACCAGCAGATCCGGGACAACCTCTGGGGCCAACGTCCTGACTTTC
CATSRSGTTSGANVLTF
>TRBJ1-1|TRBV6-5|11|.|.
TGTGCCAGCAGGTCCGGGGGTGAGGCTTTCTTT
CASRSGGEAFF
>TRBJ2-3|TRBV6-2/TRBV6-3|17|.|once
TGTGCCAGCAGTTACGACCGCCAGCGCGATAGCACAGATACGCAGTATTTT
CASSYDRQRDSTDTQYF
>TRBJ1-6|TRBV4-2|14|.|.
TGTGCCAGCAGCCAAGACCGACAGACCTCACCCCTCCACTTT
CASSQDRQTSPLHF
>TRBJ2-3|TRBV30|16|.|.
TGTGCCTGGAATTTGGGCCGGAATCATCCCACAGATACGCAGTATTTT
CAWNLGRNHPTDTQYF
>TRBJ2-7|TRBV5-1|11|.|.
TGCGCCAGCAGCGCAGACAGCGAGCAGTACTTC
CASSADSEQYF
>TRBJ2-5|TRBV7-6|16|TRBD1|once
TGTGCCAGCAGCCGGTCGGACAGGGGGCTTTTAGAGACCCAGTACTTC
CASSRSDRGLLETQYF
>TRBJ1-2|TRBV27|14|TRBD1|.
TGTGCCAGCAGCCTCGACAGGGTTCGCTATGGCTACACCTTC
CASSLDRVRYGYTF
>TRBJ2-2|TRBV9|15|.|.
TGTGCCAGCAGCGTAGGAGGGGGTGGGACCGGGGAGCTGTTTTTT
CASSVGGGGTGELFF
>TRBJ2-2|TRBV11-2|16|TRBD2|.
TGTGCCAGCAGCTTCAAGACTAGCGGGAGTGCCGGGGAGCTGTTTTTT
CASSFKTSGSAGELFF
>TRBJ2-1|TRBV4-3|16|TRBD2|.
TGCGCCAGCAGCCAAGAGGAACTAGCGGGAGGCGGCGAGCAGTTCTTC
CASSQEELAGGGEQFF
>TRBJ2-2|TRBV10-3|17|TRBD1|.
TGTGCCATCAGTGAGGGACAGGGGTGGCGGAACACCGGGGAGCTGTTTTTT
CAISEGQGWRNTGELFF
>TRBJ1-2|TRBV6-6|12|TRBD1|.
TGTGCCAGCAGTCCGACAGGGAATGGCTACACCTTC
CASSPTGNGYTF
>TRBJ1-5|TRBV6-6|16|.|.
TGTGCCAGCAGTTACTCGGAGGAGGGGGGGCCTCAGCCCCAGCATTTT
CASSYSEEGGPQPQHF
>TRBJ2-2|TRBV29-1|15|TRBD2|.
TGCAGCGTTTTCGGGACTAGCGGGAACACCGGGGAGCTGTTTTTT
CSVFGTSGNTGELFF
>TRBJ1-1|TRBV27|16|.|.
TGTGCCAGCAGTCCCCGGGTCCCCGAGGTGAACACTGAAGCTTTCTTT
CASSPRVPEVNTEAFF
>TRBJ2-5|TRBV12-3/TRBV12-4|11|.|.
TGTGCCAGCAGACAGCAAGAGACCCAGTACTTC
CASRQQETQYF
>TRBJ1-1|TRBV9|14|TRBD1|.
TGTGCCAGCAGCCCGGGACAGGGGAACACTGAAGCTTTCTTT
CASSPGQGNTEAFF
>TRBJ1-3|TRBV29-1|13|.|.
TGCAGCGTTGGACAGAGCTCTGGAAACACCATATATTTT
CSVGQSSGNTIYF
>TRBJ2-1|TRBV11-3|15|TRBD2|.
TGTGCCAGCAGCTCCCCTAGCGGGGGCTACAATGAGCAGTTCTTC
CASSSPSGGYNEQFF
>TRBJ2-2|TRBV6-5|14|.|.
TGTGCCAGCAGCCCCGGGACTCCGACCGGGGAGCTGTTTTTT
CASSPGTPTGELFF
>TRBJ2-1|TRBV5-1|14|.|.
TGCGCCAGCAGCTCCGGAGATTGGCGGGGTGAGCAGTTCTTC
CASSSGDWRGEQFF
>TRBJ2-1|TRBV7-3|14|TRBD1|.
TGTGCCAGCAGTCGGGACAGGGTTATCAATGAGCAGTTCTTC
CASSRDRVINEQFF